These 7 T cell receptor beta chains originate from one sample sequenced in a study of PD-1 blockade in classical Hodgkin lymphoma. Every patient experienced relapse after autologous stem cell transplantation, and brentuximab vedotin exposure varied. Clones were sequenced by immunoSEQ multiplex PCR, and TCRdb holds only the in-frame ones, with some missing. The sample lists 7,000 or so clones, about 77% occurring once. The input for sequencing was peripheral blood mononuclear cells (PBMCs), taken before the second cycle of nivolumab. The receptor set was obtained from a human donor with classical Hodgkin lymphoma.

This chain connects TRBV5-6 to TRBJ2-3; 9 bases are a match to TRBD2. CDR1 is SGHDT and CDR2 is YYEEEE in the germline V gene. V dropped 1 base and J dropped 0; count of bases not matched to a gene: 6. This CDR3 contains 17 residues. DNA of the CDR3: TGTGCCAGCAGCTTGATGGGTAGCGGGGGAAGCACAGATACGCAGTATTTT. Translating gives CASSLMGSGGSTDTQYF.

CDR3 protein: CASRDSYGTDTQYF. DNA for the CDR3: TGTGCCAGCAGGGACAGCTACGGCACAGATACGCAGTATTTT. The rearrangement uses TRBV6-1 and TRBJ2-3; perhaps TRBD1 as D (6 bases). CDR1 and CDR2 from the germline V gene are MNHNS and SASEGT. The CDR3 has 14 amino acids. Trimming shortened V by 6 bases and J by 1 base, and 11 bases separated the two germline ends.

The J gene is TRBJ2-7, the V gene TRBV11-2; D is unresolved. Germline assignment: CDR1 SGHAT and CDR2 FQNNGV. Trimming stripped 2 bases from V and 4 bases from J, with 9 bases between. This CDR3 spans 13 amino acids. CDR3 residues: CASSLQTAYEQYF. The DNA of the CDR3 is TGTGCCAGCAGCTTACAGACGGCTTACGAGCAGTACTTC. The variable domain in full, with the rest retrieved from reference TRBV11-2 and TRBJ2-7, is EAGVAQSPRYKIIEKRQSVAFWCNPISGHATLYWYQQILGQGPKLLIQFQNNGVVDDSQLPKDRFSAERLKGVDSTLKIQPAKLEDSAVYLCASSLQTAYEQYFGPGTRLTVT.

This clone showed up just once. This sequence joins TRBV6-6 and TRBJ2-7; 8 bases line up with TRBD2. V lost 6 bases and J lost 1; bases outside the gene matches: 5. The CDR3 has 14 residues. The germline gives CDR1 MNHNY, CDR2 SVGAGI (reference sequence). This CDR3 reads CASSEERESYEQYF. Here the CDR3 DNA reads TGTGCCAGCAGCGAGGAGCGGGAGTCCTACGAGCAGTACTTC.

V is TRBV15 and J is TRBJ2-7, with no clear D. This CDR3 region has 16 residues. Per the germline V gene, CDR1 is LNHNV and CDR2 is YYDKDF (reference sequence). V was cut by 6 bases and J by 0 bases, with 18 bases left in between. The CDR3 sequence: CATSRVSAGLSYEQYF. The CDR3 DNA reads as TGTGCCACCAGTCGAGTATCCGCAGGTCTCTCCTACGAGCAGTACTTC.

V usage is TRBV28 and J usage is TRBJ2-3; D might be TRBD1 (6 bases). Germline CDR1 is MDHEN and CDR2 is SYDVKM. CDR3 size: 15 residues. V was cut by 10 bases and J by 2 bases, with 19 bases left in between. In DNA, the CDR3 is TGTGCCACCCGGACAGCAGCGGAACCCACAGATACGCAGTATTTT. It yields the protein CATRTAAEPTDTQYF.

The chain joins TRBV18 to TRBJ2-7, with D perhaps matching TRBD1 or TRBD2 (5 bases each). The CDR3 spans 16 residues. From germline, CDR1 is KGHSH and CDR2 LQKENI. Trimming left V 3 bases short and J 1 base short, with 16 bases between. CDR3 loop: CASSPTRDAVSYEQYF. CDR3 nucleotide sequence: TGTGCCAGCTCACCGACCCGGGACGCGGTGTCCTACGAGCAGTACTTC.